This section outlines one T cell receptor (beta chain) sequence together with its context. Germline-derived CDR1 and CDR2 are MNHEY and SVGAGI. This CDR3 has 16 residues. Between the trimmed V and J ends, which lost 4 bases and 4 bases, there was a span of 20 bases. The data are from a study of response to subunit inactivated influenza vaccine. TCRdb fed the RT-PCR reads into MiXCR, producing one record per CDR3 protein. The sample has some 540,000 distinct CDR3 sequences; under 30% are singletons. This sample also appeared in a second study, on T cells expressing NK-cell markers. That study adds: Scientists made TCR beta cDNA using 5'RACE template switching with UMIs.

Sequenced material: CD4+ T cells sorted from PBMCs, taken roughly 13 days after vaccination. The V call is TRBV6-5, the J call TRBJ2-7; D is unclear. This receptor was taken from a man between 45 and 60 years old who received an inactivated influenza vaccine. This CDR3 reads CASSSVFATWSYEQYF. The CDR3 bases are TGTGCCAGCAGTTCGGTGTTCGCTACATGGAGTTACGAGCAGTACTTC.